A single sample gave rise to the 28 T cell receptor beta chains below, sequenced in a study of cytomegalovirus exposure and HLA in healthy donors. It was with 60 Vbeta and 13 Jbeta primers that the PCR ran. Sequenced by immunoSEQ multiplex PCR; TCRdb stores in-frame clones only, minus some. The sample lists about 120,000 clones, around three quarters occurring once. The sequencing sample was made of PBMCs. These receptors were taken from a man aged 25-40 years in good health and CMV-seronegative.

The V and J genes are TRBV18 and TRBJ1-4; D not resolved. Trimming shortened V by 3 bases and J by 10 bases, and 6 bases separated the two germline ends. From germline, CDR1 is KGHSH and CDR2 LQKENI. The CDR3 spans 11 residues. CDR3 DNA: TGTGCCAGCTCACCTGGAGGAAAACTGTTTTTT. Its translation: CASSPGGKLFF.

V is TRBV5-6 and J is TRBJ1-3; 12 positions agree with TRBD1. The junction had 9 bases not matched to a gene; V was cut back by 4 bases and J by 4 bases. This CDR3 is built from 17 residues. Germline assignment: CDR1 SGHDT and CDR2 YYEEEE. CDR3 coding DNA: TGTGCCAGCAGCCTTCCGGGACAGGGGGCGTCGGGAAACACCATATATTTT. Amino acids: CASSLPGQGASGNTIYF.

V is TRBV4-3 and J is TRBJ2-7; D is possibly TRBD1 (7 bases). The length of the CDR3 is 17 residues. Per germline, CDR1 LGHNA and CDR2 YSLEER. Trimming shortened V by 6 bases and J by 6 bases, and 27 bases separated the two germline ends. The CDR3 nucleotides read TGCGCCAGCAGATTTATGGGGGGCCTGACAGGGAACAGCGAGCAGTACTTC. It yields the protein CASRFMGGLTGNSEQYF.

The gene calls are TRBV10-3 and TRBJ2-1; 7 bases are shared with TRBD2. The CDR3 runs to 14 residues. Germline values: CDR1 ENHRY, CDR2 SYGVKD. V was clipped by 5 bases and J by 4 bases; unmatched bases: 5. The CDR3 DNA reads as TGTGCCATCAGTCCTGGCGGGAGTTACAATGAGCAGTTCTTC. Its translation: CAISPGGSYNEQFF.

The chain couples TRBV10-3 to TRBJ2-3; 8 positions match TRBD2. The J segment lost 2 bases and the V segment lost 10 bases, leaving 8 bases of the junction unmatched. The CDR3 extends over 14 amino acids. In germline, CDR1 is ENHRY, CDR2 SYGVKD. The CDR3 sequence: CATLAGHTTDTQYF. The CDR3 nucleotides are TGTGCCACTCTAGCGGGCCACACCACAGATACGCAGTATTTT.

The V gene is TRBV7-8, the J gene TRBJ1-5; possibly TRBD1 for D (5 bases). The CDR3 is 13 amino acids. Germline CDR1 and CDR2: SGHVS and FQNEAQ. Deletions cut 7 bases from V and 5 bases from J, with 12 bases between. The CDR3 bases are TGTGCCAGCACCAGACAGATGGATCAGCCCCAGCATTTT. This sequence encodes CASTRQMDQPQHF. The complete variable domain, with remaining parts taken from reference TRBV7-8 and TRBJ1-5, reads GAGVSQSPRYKVAKRGQDVALRCDPISGHVSLFWYQQALGQGPEFLTYFQNEAQLDKSGLPSDRFFAERPEGSVSTLKIQRTQQEDSAVYLCASTRQMDQPQHFGDGTRLSIL.

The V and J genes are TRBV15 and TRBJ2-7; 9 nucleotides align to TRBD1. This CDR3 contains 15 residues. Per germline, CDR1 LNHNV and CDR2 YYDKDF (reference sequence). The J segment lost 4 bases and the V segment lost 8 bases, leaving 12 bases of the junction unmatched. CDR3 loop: CATRTLTGGTYEQYF. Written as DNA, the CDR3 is TGTGCCACCCGGACCTTAACAGGGGGCACGTACGAGCAGTACTTC.

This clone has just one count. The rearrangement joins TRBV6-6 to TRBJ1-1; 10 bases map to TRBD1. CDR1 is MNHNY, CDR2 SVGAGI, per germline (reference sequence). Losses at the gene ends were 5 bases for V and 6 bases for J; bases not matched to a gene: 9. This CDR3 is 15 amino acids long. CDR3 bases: TGTGCCAGCAGTAGGGACAGGGGAGGTAGTGCTGAAGCTTTCTTT. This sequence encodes CASSRDRGGSAEAFF.

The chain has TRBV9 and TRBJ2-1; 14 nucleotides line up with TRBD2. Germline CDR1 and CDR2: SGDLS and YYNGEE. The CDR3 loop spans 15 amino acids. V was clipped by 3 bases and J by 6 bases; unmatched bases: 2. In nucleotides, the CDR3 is TGTGCCAGCAGCGCAGGACTAGCGGGAGGCAATGAGCAGTTCTTC. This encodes CASSAGLAGGNEQFF.

The CDR3: CASITGTGTIQPQHF. Here the CDR3 DNA reads TGTGCCAGCATAACCGGGACAGGGACAATTCAGCCCCAGCATTTT. The chain carries TRBV28 and TRBJ1-5; 9 bases map to TRBD1. V lost 7 bases and J lost 6; bases outside the gene matches: 10. CDR1 and CDR2 from the germline V gene are MDHEN and SYDVKM. This CDR3 is 15 amino acids long.

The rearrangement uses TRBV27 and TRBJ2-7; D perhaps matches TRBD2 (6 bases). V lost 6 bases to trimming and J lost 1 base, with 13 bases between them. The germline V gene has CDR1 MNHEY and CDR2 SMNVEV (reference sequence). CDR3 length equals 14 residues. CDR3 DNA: TGTGCCAGCAGCCGGGCGGGGCCTTCCTACGAGCAGTACTTC. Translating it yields CASSRAGPSYEQYF.

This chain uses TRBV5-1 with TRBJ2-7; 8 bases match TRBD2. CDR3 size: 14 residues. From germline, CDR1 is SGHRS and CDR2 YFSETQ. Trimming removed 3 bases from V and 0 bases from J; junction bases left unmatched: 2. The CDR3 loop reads CASSSGTSSYEQYF. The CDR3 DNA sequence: TGCGCCAGCAGCTCCGGGACTAGCTCCTACGAGCAGTACTTC.

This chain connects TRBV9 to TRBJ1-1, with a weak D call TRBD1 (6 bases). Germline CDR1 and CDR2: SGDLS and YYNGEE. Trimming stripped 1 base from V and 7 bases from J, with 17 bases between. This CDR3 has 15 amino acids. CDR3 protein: CASSVSHTGYGEAFF. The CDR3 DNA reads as TGTGCCAGCAGCGTATCTCACACAGGGTACGGTGAAGCTTTCTTT.

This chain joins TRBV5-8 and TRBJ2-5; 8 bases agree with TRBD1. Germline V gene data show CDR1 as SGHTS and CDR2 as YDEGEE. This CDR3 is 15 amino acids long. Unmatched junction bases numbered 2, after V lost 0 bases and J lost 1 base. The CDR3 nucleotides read TGTGCCAGCAGCTTGGTCCAGGGGGCCCAAGAGACCCAGTACTTC. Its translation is CASSLVQGAQETQYF.

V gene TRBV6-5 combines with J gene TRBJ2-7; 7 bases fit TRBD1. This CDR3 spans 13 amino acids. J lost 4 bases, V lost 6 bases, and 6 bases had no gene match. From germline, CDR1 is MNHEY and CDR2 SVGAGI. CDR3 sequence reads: CASSLTGQYEQYF. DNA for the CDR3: TGTGCCAGCAGCCTAACGGGACAGTACGAGCAGTACTTC.

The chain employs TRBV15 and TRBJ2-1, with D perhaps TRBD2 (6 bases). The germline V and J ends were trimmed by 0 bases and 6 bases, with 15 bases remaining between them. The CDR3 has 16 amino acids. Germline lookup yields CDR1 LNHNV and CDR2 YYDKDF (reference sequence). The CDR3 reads CATSRDVLASGNEQFF. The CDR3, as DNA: TGTGCCACCAGCAGAGATGTCCTAGCGAGTGGCAATGAGCAGTTCTTC.

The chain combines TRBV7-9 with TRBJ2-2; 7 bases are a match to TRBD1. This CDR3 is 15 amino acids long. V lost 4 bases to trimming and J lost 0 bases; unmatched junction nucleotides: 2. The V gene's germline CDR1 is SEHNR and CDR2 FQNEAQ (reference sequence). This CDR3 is CASSSGQPNTGELFF. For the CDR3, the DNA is TGTGCCAGCAGCTCGGGACAGCCGAACACCGGGGAGCTGTTTTTT.

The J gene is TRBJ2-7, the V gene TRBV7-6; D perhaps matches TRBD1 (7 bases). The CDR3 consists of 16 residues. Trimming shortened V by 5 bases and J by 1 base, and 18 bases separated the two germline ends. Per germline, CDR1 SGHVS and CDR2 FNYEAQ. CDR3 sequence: CASSLRGRGESYEQYF. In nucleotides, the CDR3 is TGTGCCAGCAGCCTTCGGGGCAGGGGGGAGTCCTACGAGCAGTACTTC.

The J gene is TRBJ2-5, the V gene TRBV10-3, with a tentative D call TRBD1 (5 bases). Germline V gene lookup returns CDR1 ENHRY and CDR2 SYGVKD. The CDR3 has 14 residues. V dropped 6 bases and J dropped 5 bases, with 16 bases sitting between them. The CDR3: CAISGQGRVETQYF. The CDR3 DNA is TGTGCCATCAGCGGGCAGGGAAGGGTGGAGACCCAGTACTTC.

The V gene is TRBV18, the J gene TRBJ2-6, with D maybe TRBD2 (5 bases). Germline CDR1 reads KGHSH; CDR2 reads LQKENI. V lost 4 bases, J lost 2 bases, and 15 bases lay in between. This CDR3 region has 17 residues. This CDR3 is CASSRTTSRAGANVLTF. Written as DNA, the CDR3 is TGTGCCAGCTCACGGACCACCTCGAGGGCTGGGGCCAACGTCCTGACTTTC.

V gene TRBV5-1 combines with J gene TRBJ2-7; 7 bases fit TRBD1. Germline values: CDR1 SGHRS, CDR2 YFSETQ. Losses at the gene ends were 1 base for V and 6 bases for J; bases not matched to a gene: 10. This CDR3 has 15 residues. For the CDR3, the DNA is TGCGCCAGCAGCTTGAACACAGGGGAGAACGGCGAGCAGTACTTC. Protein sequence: CASSLNTGENGEQYF. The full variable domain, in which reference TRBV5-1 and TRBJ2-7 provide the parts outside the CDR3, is KAGVTQTPRYLIKTRGQQVTLSCSPISGHRSVSWYQQTPGQGLQFLFEYFSETQRNKGNFPGRFSGRQFSNSRSEMNVSTLELGDSALYLCASSLNTGENGEQYFGPGTRLTVT.

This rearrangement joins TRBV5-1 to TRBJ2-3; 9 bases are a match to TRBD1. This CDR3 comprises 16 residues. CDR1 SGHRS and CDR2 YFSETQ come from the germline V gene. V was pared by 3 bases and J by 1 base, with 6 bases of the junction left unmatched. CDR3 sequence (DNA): TGCGCCAGCAGCTCTAGGACAGGGGTTCGCACAGATACGCAGTATTTT. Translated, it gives CASSSRTGVRTDTQYF.

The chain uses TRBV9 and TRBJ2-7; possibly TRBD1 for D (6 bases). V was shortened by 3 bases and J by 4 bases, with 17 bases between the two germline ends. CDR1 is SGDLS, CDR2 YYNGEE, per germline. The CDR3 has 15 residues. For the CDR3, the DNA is TGTGCCAGCAGCGCCCGAGAGGGACATACTTACGAGCAGTACTTC. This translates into CASSAREGHTYEQYF.

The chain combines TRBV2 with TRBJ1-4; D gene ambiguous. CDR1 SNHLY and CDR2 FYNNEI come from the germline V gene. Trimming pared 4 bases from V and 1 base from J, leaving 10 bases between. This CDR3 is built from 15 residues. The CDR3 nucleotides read TGTGCCAGCAGTGGGAGGGAAGGAACTAATGAAAAACTGTTTTTT. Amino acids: CASSGREGTNEKLFF.

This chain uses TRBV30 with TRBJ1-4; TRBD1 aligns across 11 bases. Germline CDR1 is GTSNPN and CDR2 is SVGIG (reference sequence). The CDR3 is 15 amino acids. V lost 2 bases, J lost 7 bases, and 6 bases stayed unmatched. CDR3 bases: TGTGCCTGGAGTTTACGGACAGGGGGCGGTGAAAAACTGTTTTTT. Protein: CAWSLRTGGGEKLFF.

The CDR3 spells CASSMTETTDTQYF. As DNA, the CDR3 is TGTGCCAGCAGCATGACAGAAACCACAGATACGCAGTATTTT. J is TRBJ2-3 and V is TRBV7-9; possibly TRBD1 for D (5 bases). The CDR3 is made up of 14 amino acids. V was cut by 5 bases and J by 2 bases, with 11 bases left in between. Germline CDR1 is SEHNR and CDR2 is FQNEAQ (reference sequence).

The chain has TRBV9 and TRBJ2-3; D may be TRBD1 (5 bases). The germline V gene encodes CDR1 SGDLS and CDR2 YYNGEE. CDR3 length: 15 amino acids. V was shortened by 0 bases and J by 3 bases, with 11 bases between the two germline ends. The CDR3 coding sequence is TGTGCCAGCAGCGTAGATGGCAGGGCGACAGATACGCAGTATTTT. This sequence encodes CASSVDGRATDTQYF.

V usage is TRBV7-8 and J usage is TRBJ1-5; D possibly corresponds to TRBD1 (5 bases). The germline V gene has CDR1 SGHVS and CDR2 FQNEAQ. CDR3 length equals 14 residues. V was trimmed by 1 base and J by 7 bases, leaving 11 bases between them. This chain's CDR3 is CASSLGGTGQPQHF. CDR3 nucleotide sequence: TGTGCCAGCAGCTTAGGTGGGACTGGACAGCCCCAGCATTTT.